These 9 T cell receptor beta chains were sequenced from one sample in a study of T-cell memory formation after mild COVID-19. From the 5' RACE reads, TCRdb called clonotypes with MiXCR, one entry per CDR3 protein. Among 150,000 to 200,000 distinct CDR3 sequences, more than 15% were seen once, and the ten largest hold about 2.1%. The sample consisted of PBMCs or a T cell subset sorted from them (not recorded which). The receptors come from an adult woman who had mild COVID-19 (a few samples of this study predate the infection). Cell type and time point are not known.

This clonotype was picked up a small number of times. The V and J genes are TRBV5-1 and TRBJ2-5, with 11 bases lining up with TRBD1. With V trimmed by 4 bases and J by 2 bases, 7 bases remained unmatched. Germline V gives CDR1 SGHRS, CDR2 YFSETQ. This CDR3 is 16 amino acids long. In DNA, the CDR3 is TGCGCCAGCAGCCCAGGACAGGGGGCACTGCAAGAGACCCAGTACTTC. Translated: CASSPGQGALQETQYF.

This sequence joins TRBV12-3 or TRBV12-4 and TRBJ2-7, with 9 bases identical to TRBD2. This CDR3 has 14 residues. V lost 5 bases and J lost 5; bases outside the gene matches: 7. CDR3 protein: CASSPYSGSHEQYF. Written as DNA, the CDR3 is TGTGCCAGCAGTCCCTATAGCGGGAGCCACGAGCAGTACTTC.

This clonotype was picked up a small number of times. The DNA for the CDR3 is TGTGCCAGCAGCCTGGACTACTCCTACAATGAGCAGTTCTTC. This gives the protein CASSLDYSYNEQFF. The chain carries TRBV11-2 and TRBJ2-1; the D gene is possibly TRBD2 (6 bases). Trimming shortened V by 5 bases and J by 0 bases, and 8 bases separated the two germline ends. Per germline, CDR1 SGHAT and CDR2 FQNNGV. The CDR3 runs to 14 residues.

The chain couples TRBV6-2 or TRBV6-3 to TRBJ2-5; 9 bases are shared with TRBD2. This CDR3 region has 16 residues. With V trimmed by 5 bases and J by 2 bases, 9 bases remained unmatched. Germline values: CDR1 MNHEY, CDR2 SVGEGT. This CDR3 reads CASSPQRGAPQETQYF. CDR3 in DNA: TGTGCCAGCAGTCCCCAGCGGGGGGCTCCGCAAGAGACCCAGTACTTC.

This clonotype was detected only a few times. The rearrangement links TRBV12-3 or TRBV12-4 to TRBJ1-1, with 9 positions matching TRBD1. With V trimmed by 6 bases and J by 4 bases, 12 bases remained unmatched. CDR3 size: 16 residues. The CDR3 DNA follows: TGTGCCAGCAGGCAGATTGCCGGGACAGGGAGCACTGAAGCTTTCTTT. It translates to CASRQIAGTGSTEAFF.

This clonotype was counted between two and nine times. The V gene is TRBV5-1, the J gene TRBJ1-3; 7 nucleotides match TRBD1. Germline lookup yields CDR1 SGHRS and CDR2 YFSETQ. Unmatched junction bases numbered 19, after V lost 6 bases and J lost 4 bases. This CDR3 has 18 amino acids. The CDR3 nucleotides are TGCGCCAGCACCCTCGGGGACAGTACTGTCCTGGGGGGAAACACCATATATTTT. It yields the protein CASTLGDSTVLGGNTIYF.

V is TRBV18 and J is TRBJ2-5; no reliable D call. Germline V gives CDR1 KGHSH, CDR2 LQKENI. The CDR3 extends over 13 amino acids. Trimming left V 1 base short and J 5 bases short, with 8 bases between. CDR3 sequence: CASSPRLVETQYF. The DNA for the CDR3 is TGTGCCAGCTCACCACGCCTAGTGGAGACCCAGTACTTC.

In this sample, this clonotype turned up many times. This chain joins TRBV29-1 and TRBJ2-5; D is possibly TRBD1 or TRBD2 (6 bases each). CDR1 and CDR2 (germline): SQVTM, ANQGSEA. CDR3 length: 12 residues. V was clipped by 3 bases and J by 4 bases, with 9 bases between them. The CDR3 is CSVDRGGETQYF. As DNA, the CDR3 is TGCAGCGTTGACAGGGGAGGAGAGACCCAGTACTTC.

The chain employs TRBV7-9 and TRBJ1-2; D is undetermined. V was shortened by 5 bases and J by 0 bases, with 13 bases between the two germline ends. The germline V gene has CDR1 SEHNR and CDR2 FQNEAQ (reference sequence). This CDR3 contains 15 residues. The CDR3 is CASSKAGGPNYGYTF. Written as DNA, the CDR3 is TGTGCCAGCAGCAAAGCCGGAGGGCCTAACTATGGCTACACCTTC.